These 22 T cell receptor beta chains were sequenced from one sample in a study of a mutant IDH1 vaccine in newly diagnosed glioma (dated by TCRdb to the early 2020s). What the time point label conveys for this sample: week 47, end of study. A 20-mer mutant IDH1 peptide at 300 micrograms in Montanide made up each vaccine dose, which was injected subcutaneously together with topical imiquimod. No antigens are known for them. The library was built by means of the immunoSEQ multiplex PCR assay. Held by TCRdb, this immuneACCESS table contains in-frame sequences only and omits some clones. Under half of the omission traces to an unresolved V gene where checked; the cause of the rest is unknown. The sample includes approximately 60,000 clones, with roughly four fifths observed a single time. The ten largest make up over 2.5% of the sample. The sample here was PBMCs, taken from a glioma patient whose treatment included an IDH1 peptide vaccine. Receptors were obtained from a woman aged 45-65 years with glioma.

The rearrangement joins TRBV7-6 to TRBJ2-7; no definite D call. Germline V gene data show CDR1 as SGHVS and CDR2 as FNYEAQ. The CDR3 has 15 residues. V shed 5 bases and J shed 0 bases, with 14 bases lying between them. This CDR3 reads CASSPQALHSYEQYF. DNA of the CDR3: TGTGCCAGCAGCCCCCAGGCCCTCCACTCCTACGAGCAGTACTTC. Full variable domain (rest looked up from reference TRBV7-6 and TRBJ2-7): GAGVSQSPRYKVTKRGQDVALRCDPISGHVSLYWYRQALGQGPEFLTYFNYEAQQDKSGLPNDRFSAERPEGSISTLTIQRTEQRDSAMYRCASSPQALHSYEQYFGPGTRLTVT.

This clone was seen a single time. The V and J genes are TRBV14 and TRBJ1-2; no definite D call. Per germline, CDR1 SGHDN and CDR2 FVKESK. Trimming removed 4 bases at V and 2 bases at J, with 8 bases between. The CDR3 has 13 residues. CDR3 loop: CASSRAANYGYTF. CDR3 bases: TGTGCCAGCAGCCGGGCGGCGAACTATGGCTACACCTTC.

The chain employs TRBV30 and TRBJ1-5; the D is unclear. The germline V gene has CDR1 GTSNPN and CDR2 SVGIG (reference sequence). The CDR3 contains 14 residues. Trimming removed 0 bases from V and 3 bases from J, with 9 bases in between. The CDR3 is CAWSVTGYNQPQHF. CDR3 DNA: TGTGCCTGGAGTGTCACCGGGTACAATCAGCCCCAGCATTTT.

This chain uses TRBV6-5 with TRBJ1-4; TRBD1 aligns across 7 bases. V was pared by 0 bases and J by 5 bases, with 6 bases of the junction left unmatched. This CDR3 has 16 residues. Germline CDR1 and CDR2: MNHEY and SVGAGI. CDR3 amino acids: CASSYSRPGGNEKLFF. The CDR3 coding sequence is TGTGCCAGCAGTTACTCTCGGCCAGGGGGAAATGAAAAACTGTTTTTT.

The V gene is TRBV19, the J gene TRBJ2-7, with 7 bases that match TRBD1. The junction had 9 bases not matched to a gene; V was cut back by 5 bases and J by 2 bases. In germline, CDR1 is LNHDA, CDR2 SQIVND (reference sequence). The CDR3 runs 15 residues. CDR3 amino acids: CASSPGGQPTYEQYF. Here the CDR3 DNA reads TGTGCCAGTAGTCCAGGGGGACAGCCGACCTACGAGCAGTACTTC.

This CDR3 is CASNGAGLWQYF. CDR3 coding DNA: TGTGCCAGCAACGGGGCAGGGCTTTGGCAGTACTTC. This chain joins TRBV28 and TRBJ2-7; D is tentatively TRBD1 or TRBD2 (5 bases each). This CDR3 has 12 amino acids. Trimming shortened V by 7 bases and J by 9 bases, and 16 bases separated the two germline ends. Germline V gene sequence: CDR1 MDHEN, CDR2 SYDVKM.

The chain recombines TRBV19 with TRBJ2-3; D is perhaps TRBD1 or TRBD2 (5 bases each). Germline V CDR1 and CDR2: LNHDA, SQIVND (reference sequence). This CDR3 spans 13 amino acids. The V gene lost 8 bases and the J gene lost 4 bases, with 13 bases spanning the gap. CDR3 bases: TGTGCCAGTGAGGGGAGTTGGGCAGATACGCAGTATTTT. Encoded protein: CASEGSWADTQYF.

The chain employs TRBV5-4 and TRBJ2-1; D perhaps matches TRBD2 (6 bases). The germline V gene encodes CDR1 SGHNT and CDR2 YYREEE (reference sequence). The CDR3 length is 16 residues. Trimming removed 3 bases at V and 0 bases at J, with 13 bases between. CDR3 amino acids: CASSSEGPVSYNEQFF. CDR3 bases: TGTGCCAGCAGCTCGGAGGGACCCGTCTCCTACAATGAGCAGTTCTTC.

This chain joins TRBV18 and TRBJ1-2; no clear D gene. The CDR3 runs 16 residues. Germline loops: CDR1 KGHSH, CDR2 LQKENI. V lost 2 bases and J 4 bases, leaving 17 bases between the germline ends. This chain's CDR3 is CASSPTEAGPSYGYTF. Written as DNA, the CDR3 is TGTGCCAGCTCACCAACTGAGGCCGGCCCAAGCTATGGCTACACCTTC.

The J gene is TRBJ1-3, the V gene TRBV30; 8 bases are a match to TRBD1. Germline V gene sequence: CDR1 GTSNPN, CDR2 SVGIG (reference sequence). The CDR3 covers 15 residues. The ends lost 2 bases at V and 4 bases at J; junction bases unmatched: 7. The DNA for the CDR3 is TGTGCCTGGAGTTGGACAGGGAATACCGGAAACACCATATATTTT. Translated: CAWSWTGNTGNTIYF.

The V call is TRBV25-1, the J call TRBJ1-2; 7 bases line up with TRBD1. Losses at the gene ends were 5 bases for V and 4 bases for J; bases not matched to a gene: 10. The CDR3 spans 15 residues. The germline CDR1 and CDR2 sequences are MGHDK and SYGVNS. CDR3 DNA: TGTGCCAGCAGTAAAGGGGGCTATGGGCGCTATGGCTACACCTTC. Residues: CASSKGGYGRYGYTF.

This chain links TRBV5-6 with TRBJ1-1; D unresolved. Germline V lookup: CDR1 SGHDT, CDR2 YYEEEE. Trimming removed 0 bases from V and 3 bases from J, with 9 bases in between. The CDR3 loop spans 14 amino acids. The CDR3 DNA sequence: TGTGCCAGCAGCTTGGGGAGAGAGGACACTGAAGCTTTCTTT. It codes for CASSLGREDTEAFF. Filled out from reference TRBV5-6 and TRBJ1-1, the complete variable domain reads DAGVTQSPTHLIKTRGQQVTLRCSPKSGHDTVSWYQQALGQGPQFIFQYYEEEERQRGNFPDRFSGHQFPNYSSELNVNALLLGDSALYLCASSLGREDTEAFFGQGTRLTVV.

This clone appeared a few times. The rearrangement joins TRBV19 to TRBJ2-7; D uncertain. CDR3 size: 13 residues. Per germline, CDR1 LNHDA and CDR2 SQIVND (reference sequence). V shed 6 bases and J shed 7 bases, with 16 bases lying between them. Here the CDR3 reads CASSVNIGAEQYF. CDR3 nucleotides: TGTGCCAGTAGCGTCAACATCGGTGCGGAGCAGTACTTC.

The genes are TRBV9 and TRBJ1-2, with D tentatively TRBD1 (5 bases). This CDR3 has 15 residues. Trimming stripped 0 bases from V and 0 bases from J, with 9 bases between. Germline assignment: CDR1 SGDLS and CDR2 YYNGEE. CDR3: CASSVEDNANYGYTF. Written as DNA, the CDR3 is TGTGCCAGCAGCGTAGAGGACAACGCTAACTATGGCTACACCTTC.

The V call is TRBV7-9, the J call TRBJ1-1, with D possibly matching TRBD1 (6 bases). The germline V gene has CDR1 SEHNR and CDR2 FQNEAQ (reference sequence). CDR3 length: 15 amino acids. The germline V and J ends were trimmed by 2 bases and 1 base, with 11 bases remaining between them. CDR3 in amino acids: CASSLPTGKNTEAFF. The DNA of the CDR3 is TGTGCCAGCAGCTTACCAACAGGGAAGAACACTGAAGCTTTCTTT.

The rearrangement links TRBV6-4 to TRBJ1-6, with D tentatively TRBD1 (5 bases). Germline values: CDR1 MRHNA, CDR2 SNTAGT. Trimming stripped 4 bases from V and 7 bases from J, with 14 bases between. This CDR3 is 15 amino acids long. Here the CDR3 reads CASSGGWPQNSPLHF. The DNA of the CDR3 is TGTGCCAGCAGTGGGGGGTGGCCGCAAAATTCACCCCTCCACTTT.

V usage is TRBV7-2 and J usage is TRBJ1-6, with a weak D call TRBD1 (5 bases). V was pared by 2 bases and J by 7 bases, with 12 bases between. Germline V lookup: CDR1 SGHTA, CDR2 FQGNSA. This CDR3 spans 15 amino acids. CDR3 DNA sequence: TGTGCCAGCAGCTTACTAGGACAAAAAAATTCACCCCTCCACTTT. Translated, it gives CASSLLGQKNSPLHF.

The CDR3 loop reads CASTPRQGPGYTF. The CDR3, as DNA: TGTGCCAGCACCCCGCGCCAGGGACCAGGCTACACCTTC. This chain uses TRBV11-2 with TRBJ1-2; D is perhaps TRBD1 (5 bases). The CDR3 totals 13 residues. Trimming cost V 7 bases and J 8 bases, with 17 bases left between them. Germline CDR1 reads SGHAT; CDR2 reads FQNNGV.

This clone was counted a few times. The rearrangement joins TRBV6-6 to TRBJ1-5; 7 bases match TRBD1. V dropped 6 bases and J dropped 6; count of bases not matched to a gene: 11. This CDR3 spans 15 amino acids. The germline CDR1 and CDR2 sequences are MNHNY and SVGAGI (reference sequence). The CDR3 loop is CASSPSGQEGQPQHF. The CDR3 DNA is TGTGCCAGCAGCCCTTCCGGACAGGAGGGTCAGCCCCAGCATTTT.

The J gene is TRBJ1-1, the V gene TRBV18; maybe TRBD1 (5 bases). The CDR3 is 13 residues long. V dropped 2 bases and J dropped 3 bases, with 7 bases sitting between them. CDR1 KGHSH and CDR2 LQKENI come from the germline V gene. CDR3 sequence: CASSPGADTEAFF. CDR3 DNA sequence: TGTGCCAGCTCACCAGGGGCGGACACTGAAGCTTTCTTT.

V gene TRBV19 combines with J gene TRBJ1-1; possible D gene TRBD1, 5 bases. The CDR3 is 15 residues long. V lost 0 bases to trimming and J lost 5 bases, with 13 bases between them. Germline assignment: CDR1 LNHDA and CDR2 SQIVND (reference sequence). The CDR3 spells CASSIDGNTGTEAFF. Here the CDR3 DNA reads TGTGCCAGTAGTATAGATGGAAACACAGGAACTGAAGCTTTCTTT. Looking up the rest from reference TRBV19 and TRBJ1-1 gives the full variable domain: DGGITQSPKYLFRKEGQNVTLSCEQNLNHDAMYWYRQDPGQGLRLIYYSQIVNDFQKGDIAEGYSVSREKKESFPLTVTSAQKNPTAFYLCASSIDGNTGTEAFFGQGTRLTVV.

The CDR3 DNA sequence: TGCGCCAGCACCCCCCCAGGGGGCGGCACTGAAGCTTTCTTT. The encoded protein is CASTPPGGGTEAFF. The chain links TRBV5-1 to TRBJ1-1; TRBD1 matches 8 bases. The germline V gene encodes CDR1 SGHRS and CDR2 YFSETQ. V lost 6 bases and J lost 4; bases outside the gene matches: 8. The CDR3 is made up of 14 amino acids.